This section outlines one TCR beta chain sequence together with its context. The data stem from a study of cytomegalovirus exposure and HLA in healthy donors. Losses at the gene ends were 5 bases for V and 6 bases for J; bases not matched to a gene: 6. The CDR3 covers 14 residues. Germline CDR1 SEHNR, CDR2 FQNEAQ (reference sequence). Some clones are missing from TCRdb's copy, which holds only in-frame ones; the method was immunoSEQ multiplex PCR. Of around 70,000 clones listed, about 91% were seen once; the top ten hold about 3%. Material for sequencing was PBMCs. The clonotype originates from a young man in good health and CMV-seronegative. The genes are TRBV7-9 and TRBJ1-1; 10 nucleotides match TRBD1. Here the CDR3 reads CASSSTGTGAEAFF. The CDR3 DNA reads TGTGCCAGCAGCAGCACCGGGACAGGGGCTGAAGCTTTCTTT. Supplemented by reference TRBV7-9 and TRBJ1-1, the full variable domain reads DTGVSQNPRHKITKRGQNVTFRCDPISEHNRLYWYRQTLGQGPEFLTYFQNEAQLEKSRLLSDRFSAERPKGSFSTLEIQRTEQGDSAMYLCASSSTGTGAEAFFGQGTRLTVV.